This T cell receptor beta chain was sequenced during a study of blood T cell repertoires in COVID-19. Recruits, aged roughly 18 to 95 years, lived in under 25 US areas. Sequenced by immunoSEQ multiplex PCR; TCRdb stores in-frame clones only, minus some. The profile shows just over 300,000 clones, 70% to 90% of them singletons. V was clipped by 0 bases and J by 5 bases; unmatched bases: 7. Germline CDR1 and CDR2: LNHNV and YYDKDF (reference sequence). The CDR3 covers 17 residues. The chain employs TRBV15 and TRBJ2-1, with TRBD2 identical over 10 bases. The sample comprised PBMCs or T cells enriched from blood (not recorded which). The origin of this receptor is a man aged 30 to 39 who had recovered from COVID-19. The CDR3 protein is CATSRDRSGGAHNEQFF. The CDR3 DNA is TGTGCCACCAGCAGAGATAGGAGCGGGGGGGCCCACAATGAGCAGTTCTTC. The full variable domain, completed using reference TRBV15 and TRBJ2-1, is DAMVIQNPRYQVTQFGKPVTLSCSQTLNHNVMYWYQQKSSQAPKLLFHYYDKDFNNEADTPDNFQSRRPNTSFCFLDIRSPGLGDTAMYLCATSRDRSGGAHNEQFFGPGTRLTVL.